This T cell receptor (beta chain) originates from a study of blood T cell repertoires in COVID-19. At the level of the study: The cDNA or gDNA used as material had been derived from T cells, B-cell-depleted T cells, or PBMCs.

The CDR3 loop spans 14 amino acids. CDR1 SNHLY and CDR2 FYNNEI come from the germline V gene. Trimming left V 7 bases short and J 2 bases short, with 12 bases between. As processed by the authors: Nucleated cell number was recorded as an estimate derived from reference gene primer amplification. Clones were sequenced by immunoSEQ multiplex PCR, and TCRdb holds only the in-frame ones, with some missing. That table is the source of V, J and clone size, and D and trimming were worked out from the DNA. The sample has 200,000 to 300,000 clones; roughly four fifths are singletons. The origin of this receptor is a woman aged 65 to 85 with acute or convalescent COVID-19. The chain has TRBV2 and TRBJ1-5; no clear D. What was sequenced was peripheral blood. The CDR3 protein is CASMRAKGNQPQHF. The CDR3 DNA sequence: TGTGCCAGCATGAGGGCGAAGGGCAATCAGCCCCAGCATTTT. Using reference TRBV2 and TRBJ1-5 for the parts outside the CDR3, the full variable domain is EPEVTQTPSHQVTQMGQEVILRCVPISNHLYFYWYRQILGQKVEFLVSFYNNEISEKSEIFDDQFSVERPDGSNFTLKIRSTKLEDSAMYFCASMRAKGNQPQHFGDGTRLSIL.